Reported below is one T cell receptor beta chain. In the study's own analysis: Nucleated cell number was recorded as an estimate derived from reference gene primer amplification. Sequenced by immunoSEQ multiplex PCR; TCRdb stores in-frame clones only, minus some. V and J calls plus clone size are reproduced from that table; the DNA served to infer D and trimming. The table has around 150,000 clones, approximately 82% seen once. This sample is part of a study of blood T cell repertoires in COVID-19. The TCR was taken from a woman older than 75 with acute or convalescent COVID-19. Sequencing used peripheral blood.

The CDR3 DNA follows: TGTGCCACCGAGTACTTTGGCTCCTACGAGCAGTACTTC. This encodes CATEYFGSYEQYF. The V call is TRBV5-4, the J call TRBJ2-7; D gene ambiguous. This CDR3 contains 13 residues. With 9 bases removed from V and 0 bases from J, the gap between germline ends came to 13 bases. The germline gives CDR1 SGHNT, CDR2 YYREEE (reference sequence).